This T cell receptor (beta chain) was sequenced in a study of blood T cell repertoires in COVID-19. The overall study: From T cells, B-cell-depleted T cells, or PBMCs came the material, which was cDNA or gDNA.

The length of the CDR3 is 14 residues. V shed 8 bases, J shed 0 bases, and the junction held 7 bases outside the gene matches. CDR1 is PRHDT and CDR2 is FYEKMQ in the germline V gene (reference sequence). The table came from immunoSEQ multiplex PCR; TCRdb's copy has only in-frame clones and leaves some out. The sample has some 110,000 clones, 75% to 90% seen once. The sequenced sample consisted of peripheral blood. This TCR came from a man younger than 45 with acute or convalescent COVID-19. This chain uses TRBV13 with TRBJ2-7, with 7 positions matching TRBD1. CDR3 coding DNA: TGTGCCAGCTCGCCGGGACAGAGCTCCTACGAGCAGTACTTC. Its translation: CASSPGQSSYEQYF.